Sequencing of this T cell receptor beta chain was carried out in a study of T cells in Graves' hyperthyroidism and ophthalmopathy. Study at large: Blood was drawn when the patient was first diagnosed and still untreated. Findings and caveats of the study: Classification by a 13 V-J model distinguished ophthalmopathy from stable hyperthyroidism. Prediction of ophthalmopathy progression came a median around 7.1 months pre-onset.

Researchers amplified the TCR beta CDR3 regions from RNA transcripts. HTBI primers were used for first-round RT-PCR of the TCR CDR3. Each CDR3 protein is one row after TCRdb ran MiXCR on the multiplex PCR reads. This table holds hundreds of thousands of distinct CDR3 sequences, 14% to 15% found once. Patients were excluded because of uncontrolled infection, other autoimmune disease, pregnancy or lactation. V was clipped by 3 bases and J by 8 bases, with 13 bases between them. The CDR3 is 13 amino acids. CDR1 and CDR2 (germline): LNHDA, SQIVND (reference sequence). This clonotype occurred many times. The target antigen is unknown.

The chain recombines TRBV19 with TRBJ1-2; unclear D gene. This TCR was recovered from a woman in her forties with Graves' ophthalmopathy. Sequencing was carried out using blood. CDR3 in amino acids: CASSMTGVQGYTF. The CDR3 DNA follows: TGTGCCAGTAGTATGACCGGGGTGCAGGGCTACACCTTC.